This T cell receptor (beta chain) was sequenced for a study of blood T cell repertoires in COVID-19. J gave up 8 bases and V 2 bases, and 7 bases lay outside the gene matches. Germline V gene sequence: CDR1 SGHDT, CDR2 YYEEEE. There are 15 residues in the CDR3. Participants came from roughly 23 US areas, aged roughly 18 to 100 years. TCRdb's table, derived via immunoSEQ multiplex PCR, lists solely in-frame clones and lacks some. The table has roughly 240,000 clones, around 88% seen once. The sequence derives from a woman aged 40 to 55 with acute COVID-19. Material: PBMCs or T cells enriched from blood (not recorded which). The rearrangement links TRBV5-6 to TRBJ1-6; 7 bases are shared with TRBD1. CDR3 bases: TGTGCCAGCAGCTTCGGCACAGGGGCCGATTCACCCCTCCACTTT. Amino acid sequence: CASSFGTGADSPLHF.